This T cell receptor beta chain came from a study of cytomegalovirus exposure and HLA in healthy donors (dated by TCRdb to the late 2010s). Background for the entire study: In an earlier analysis of 450 to 750 of the donors, 276 Gb of sequence data and 120 million or so unique TCR beta sequences from 180 million or so T cells were reported. HLA typing covered class I and class II loci at four-digit resolution. A later genetic analysis used genome-wide SNP genotypes for about 60% of the roughly 670 donors, treating that subset as a discovery cohort. All discovery cohort repertoires had been generated using a single sequencing platform. To predict cytomegalovirus infection status, the study combined high-throughput TCR immunosequencing, statistical association of individual TCRs with disease status, and machine learning. Donor age, sex, ethnicity and CMV serostatus were compiled alongside the repertoire data. Of the roughly 390 genotyped donors, 81% fell in the genetic ancestry cluster associated with self-reported Caucasian donors. A later analysis re-analyzed previously published TCR beta repertoires from 660 or so donors and added high-resolution HLA genotyping to study TCR occurrence patterns. Rather than drawing on any new phenotypic data, the later analysis identified candidate immune exposures from TCR beta sequences and the way those sequences occurred across donors. Among 350 to 400 genotyped donors of the cohort, an average of around 240,000 unique TCR beta nucleotide sequences were sequenced per donor, approximately 20% of them non-productive. The aim of the study was to test whether cataloging public T cell receptors could identify signatures of past pathogen exposure. Using immunosequencing, the study profiled T cell repertoires from some 670 subjects and related those repertoires to cytomegalovirus serostatus. Besides the first cohort of roughly 700 subjects, a separate validation cohort made up of around 120 different subjects was used. An earlier analysis of nearly 600 of the donors applied high-throughput TCR beta sequencing to assess whether each TCR beta V gene segment acted as functional or pseudogenic. Several DR-DQ haplotypes were handled as single units for association and clustering, since linkage in the cohort was strong. The number of donors typed differed by locus, with roughly 620-640 for A, B, C, DRB1 and DQB1, 522 for DQA1, 606 for DPA1, and approximately 470 for DPB1. An early release that covered 640 HLA-typed donors contained about 290 gigabases of sequencing data and 80 million or so unique TCR sequences. Results and caveats for the whole study, not just this receptor: In a later analysis, most CMV-associated TCR beta chains were found to appear HLA-restricted, with HLA associations seemingly driven largely by CMV exposure. This cohort had only TCR beta chains sequenced, and the lack of alpha or paired-chain data limited which features could be detected. Specific HLA alleles were associated with 16,951 TCR beta sequences at a false discovery rate of 0.05 in a later analysis. Linkage disequilibrium might explain the correlated functional status among segregating V segments, but an unknown experimental factor could not be excluded. A later genetic analysis associated a missense DCLRE1C variant with V-gene and J-gene trimming of TCR beta chains, and an independent cohort replicated the association. Because counts were too low, about 18 rarely observed V segments, including chromosome 9 orphons, were excluded from the earlier analysis of 587 of the donors. Immune exposure information for the cohort was limited to CMV serostatus. Sequencing depth was assumed to be roughly uniform across donors in the presence/absence analyses, though that assumption may not hold. According to a later genetic analysis, donors in an Asian-associated ancestry cluster had fewer N-insertions in productive TCRs than the approximately 630-donor mean. In both the original and validation cohorts, the classifier was reported to diagnose cytomegalovirus status with high specificity and sensitivity. In vitro tests confirmed that three of the cytomegalovirus-associated TCR beta chains recognize cytomegalovirus antigens. A further reported finding was that TCR beta sequences accurately predicted the HLA-A and HLA-B alleles for most subjects in the first cohort. The authors suggested that the approach could potentially be extended to other disease states and immunological phenotypes. The sequencing pipeline was judged likely to have produced a cluster of highly shared sequence variants as a technical artifact. Broadly in line with IMGT annotations, most TCR beta V segments showed up in productive rearrangements about 90% or about 30% of the time in an earlier analysis of under 700 of the donors. Some IMGT-functional V segments, including TRBV6-2 and TRBV6-3, could not be distinguished by the 87-base-pair reads and were therefore excluded. Because HLA typing was missing for some donors at each locus, association tests included only the typed subset. A later analysis reported that several top co-occurrence clusters appeared linked to parvovirus B19, influenza, CMV and Epstein-Barr virus. Across donors, most TCR sequences were observed very rarely, whereas some public TCRs were present in many individuals. In a later analysis, HLA-associated TCR beta chains were found to be more clonally expanded and to have lower generation probabilities than equally common non-associated chains. According to a later analysis, TCR association rates differed among HLA loci, with DRB1 alleles showing the most associated TCRs and HLA-C alleles showing the fewest. When HLA alleles, especially DR and DQ, strongly co-occurred, attributing TCR associations to individual alleles was difficult. The study listed 164 TCR beta chains as associated with cytomegalovirus.

Points on this clone: Its antigen has not been determined.

V ends up 0 bases short and J 4 bases short, with an unmatched junction base count of 2. Its CDR3 holds 14 amino acids, cysteine through phenylalanine. The sequence is cut down to CDR3 DNA, 42 bases in frame from base 1. CDR1 and CDR2 are drawn from the germline V gene: MNHEY, SVGAGI. In total, roughly 710 healthy bone marrow donors made up the cohort. Cohort members were all nominally healthy when sampled, although unrecorded immune exposures were likely present. The donor was CMV seronegative and was included in the group of approximately 350 seronegative cohort members. Each donor provided a peripheral blood sample, and peripheral blood mononuclear cells were used for TCR beta sequencing. Genomic DNA extraction from the blood cell samples was performed with the Qiagen DNeasy Blood Extraction Kit. Receptors were amplified or captured by the immunoSEQ multiplex PCR assay. The multiplex PCR relied on a mix of 60 forward primers for TCR Vbeta segments and 13 reverse primers for TCR Jbeta segments. The CDR3 region of rearranged TCR beta genes was amplified from genomic DNA by a multiplex PCR assay. The Illumina HiSeq System was used to sequence the amplified TCR beta libraries as 87-base-pair reads. The source study handled its data this way. In a later analysis, some 80 million unique TCR beta chains were counted across the 500 to 850 repertoires, and roughly 11 million of these chains were shared by at least two donors. Raw reads were error-corrected and collapsed into unique sequences by a nearest-neighbor algorithm in which closely related sequences were merged to remove PCR and sequencing errors. Alignment of CDR3 sequences to IMGT reference sequences was used to assign V, D and J gene segments. For a sequence to be retained, at least a six-nucleotide match to both a V gene segment and a J gene segment was required. Rearrangements were called productive when the CDR3 lacked stop codons and stayed in frame with V and J; all others were non-productive. CDR3 was defined by IMGT convention, running from the second conserved V-encoded cysteine to the conserved J-encoded phenylalanine. In an earlier analysis of roughly 580 of the donors, sequences lacking an unambiguous match to a single V gene segment were excluded. An earlier analysis of several hundred of the donors called V segments functional above 56.7% productive rearrangements and segregating when the between-donor standard deviation exceeded 5%. To diagnose cytomegalovirus status from the catalog of TCR beta chain sequences, a statistical classification framework was built. V and J gene assignment, in a later analysis, came from comparing TCR nucleotide sequences with IMGT/GENE-DB human TR gene sequences. The TCRdist pipeline was used in a later analysis to assign CDR3 sequences and most-parsimonious VDJ recombination scenarios. In a later analysis, each TCR beta chain was defined by its CDR3 amino acid sequence together with its V-gene family, and reads lacking a unique V-gene family were excluded. In a later analysis, 450 to 600 highly shared, low-generation-probability nucleotide sequences were removed to address suspected cross-contamination and a sequencing artifact. For each public chain, a later analysis derived a clonal expansion index from normalized ranks of inferred template counts within each repertoire. A later analysis computed generation probabilities with a VDJ recombination model fitted to out-of-frame rearrangements, and checked the results against IGoR. In a later analysis, TCR-TCR, TCR-HLA and TCR-CMV co-occurrence was scored with hypergeometric tests, and a repertoire-size bias correction was applied to TCR pairs. In a later analysis, false discovery rates were estimated by permuting HLA or CMV assignments 20 times. A later analysis grouped co-occurring TCRs with DBSCAN, adding TCRdist sequence similarity when clustering within HLA-allele-positive subsets. Co-occurrence clustering excluded repertoires with fewer than 30,000 or more than 120,000 public chains, plus five with anomalous nucleotide sharing. The immuneACCESS repertoire file appears here via TCRdb, limited to in-frame rearrangements. These files lack a portion of the clones; in checked studies, under half of the deficit traces to unresolved V genes, and the cause of the others is not known. V, J and clone size reflect that table, while D and trimming were determined from the DNA. The table for this sample shows roughly 64,000 clones. The ten largest clones add up to 3.6% of the sample.

Sequences were obtained from PBMCs. This clonotype originated in a woman under 30 in good health and CMV-seronegative. The V gene is TRBV6-5 and the J gene is TRBJ2-7; the junction holds 8 bases that match TRBD1. The CDR3 is CASSYSQGAYEQYF. The nucleotides read TGTGCCAGCAGTTACTCCCAGGGGGCGTACGAGCAGTACTTC.